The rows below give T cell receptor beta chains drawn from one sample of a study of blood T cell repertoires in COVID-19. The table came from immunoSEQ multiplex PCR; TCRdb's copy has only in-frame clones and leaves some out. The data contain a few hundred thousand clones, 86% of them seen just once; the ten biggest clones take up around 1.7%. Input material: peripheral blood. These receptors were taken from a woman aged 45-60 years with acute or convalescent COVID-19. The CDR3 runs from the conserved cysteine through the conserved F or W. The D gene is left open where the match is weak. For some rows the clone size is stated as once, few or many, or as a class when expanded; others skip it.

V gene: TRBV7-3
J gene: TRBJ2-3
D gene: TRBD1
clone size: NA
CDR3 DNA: TGTGCCAGCAGCTTACAGGGGGCTAGCACAGATACGCAGTATTTT
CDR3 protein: CASSLQGASTDTQYF

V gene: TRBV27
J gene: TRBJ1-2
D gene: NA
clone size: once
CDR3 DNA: TGTGCCAGCGGGAGGCAGCAGAAGGGCTACACCTTC
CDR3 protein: CASGRQQKGYTF

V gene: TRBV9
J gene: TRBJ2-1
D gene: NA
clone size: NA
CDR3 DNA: TGTGCCAGCAGCCCCCGGGGTGTTCCCTCCTACAATGAGCAGTTCTTC
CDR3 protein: CASSPRGVPSYNEQFF

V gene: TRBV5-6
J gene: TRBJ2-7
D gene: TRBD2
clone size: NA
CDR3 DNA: TGTGCCAGCAGCCCGGGACTAGCGGGAACAGCCATGGGGCAGTACTTC
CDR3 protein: CASSPGLAGTAMGQYF

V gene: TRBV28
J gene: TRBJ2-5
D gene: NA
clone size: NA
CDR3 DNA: TGTGCCAGCAGCCTGGACAGTCCGAAGACCCAGTACTTC
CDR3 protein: CASSLDSPKTQYF

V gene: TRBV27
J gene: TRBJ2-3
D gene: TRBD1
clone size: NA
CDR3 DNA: TGTGCCAGCAGTTTAACAGGGGAAACAGATACGCAGTATTTT
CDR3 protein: CASSLTGETDTQYF

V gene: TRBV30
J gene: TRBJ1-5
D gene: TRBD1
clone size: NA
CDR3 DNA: TGTGCCTGGAGTGCAGGACAGGGGGCAGGTCAGCCCCAGCATTTT
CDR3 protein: CAWSAGQGAGQPQHF

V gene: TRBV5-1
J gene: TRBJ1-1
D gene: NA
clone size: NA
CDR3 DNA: TGCGCCAGCAGCTGGACCGGGGTTGAGAACACTGAAGCTTTCTTT
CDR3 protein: CASSWTGVENTEAFF

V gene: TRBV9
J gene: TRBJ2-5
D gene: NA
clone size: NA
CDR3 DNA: TGTGCCAGCAGCGTAGACGGGGGATACGGGGAGACCCAGTACTTC
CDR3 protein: CASSVDGGYGETQYF

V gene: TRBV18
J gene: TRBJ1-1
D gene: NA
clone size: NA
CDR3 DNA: TGTGCCAGCTCACCTAGTATCGGGAACACTGAAGCTTTCTTT
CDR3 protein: CASSPSIGNTEAFF

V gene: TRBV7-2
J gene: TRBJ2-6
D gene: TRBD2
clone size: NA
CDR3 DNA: TGTGCCAGCAGCTTAGCGGGAGGGGCCTCTGGGGCCAACGTCCTGACTTTC
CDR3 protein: CASSLAGGASGANVLTF

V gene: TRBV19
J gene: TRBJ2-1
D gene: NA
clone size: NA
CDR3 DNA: TGTGCCAGTAGTATATGGCTTAGCGAGAATGAGCAGTTCTTC
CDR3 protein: CASSIWLSENEQFF

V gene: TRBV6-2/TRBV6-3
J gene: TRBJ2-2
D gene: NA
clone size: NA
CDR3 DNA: TGTGCCAGCAGTTACACCAAGAGGGACACCGGGGAGCTGTTTTTT
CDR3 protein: CASSYTKRDTGELFF

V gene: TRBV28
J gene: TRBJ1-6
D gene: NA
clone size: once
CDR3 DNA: TGTGCCAGCAGTTTCAGGGAAGATAATTCACCCCTCCACTTT
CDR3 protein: CASSFREDNSPLHF

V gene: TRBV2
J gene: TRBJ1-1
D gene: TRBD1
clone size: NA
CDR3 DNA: TGTGCCAGCGGACGGGACAGGGGTGTCTCTGAAGCTTTCTTT
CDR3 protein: CASGRDRGVSEAFF

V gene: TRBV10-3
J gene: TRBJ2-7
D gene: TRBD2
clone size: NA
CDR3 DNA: TGTGCCACCCGACTAGCGGGGTCTGACGAGCAGTACTTC
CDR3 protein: CATRLAGSDEQYF

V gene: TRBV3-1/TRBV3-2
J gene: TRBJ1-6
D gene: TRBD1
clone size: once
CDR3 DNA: TGTGCCAGCAGCCCATATTTGGCCGGGACAGTTTATTCACCCCTCCACTTT
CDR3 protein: CASSPYLAGTVYSPLHF

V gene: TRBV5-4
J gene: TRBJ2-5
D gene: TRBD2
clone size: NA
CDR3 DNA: TGTGCCACCCACGTTACTAGCGGGGGGGGCCAAGAGACCCAGTACTTC
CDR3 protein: CATHVTSGGGQETQYF

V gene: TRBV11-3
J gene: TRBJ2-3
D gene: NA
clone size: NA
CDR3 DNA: TGTGCCAGCAGCTTAGGACAGCGCACAGATACGCAGTATTTT
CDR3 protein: CASSLGQRTDTQYF

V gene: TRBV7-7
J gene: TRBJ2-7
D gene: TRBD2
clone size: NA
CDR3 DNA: TGTGCCAGCAGCATAAGACTAGCGGGAGACCACGAGCAGTACTTC
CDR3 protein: CASSIRLAGDHEQYF

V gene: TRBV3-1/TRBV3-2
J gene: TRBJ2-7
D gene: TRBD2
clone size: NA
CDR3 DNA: TGTGCCAGCAGCCAAGATGTTTCGCGGGAGTGTTCCTACGAGCAGTACTTC
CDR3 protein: CASSQDVSRECSYEQYF

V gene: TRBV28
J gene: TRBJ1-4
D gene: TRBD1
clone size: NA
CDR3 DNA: TGTGCCAGCAAGACAGGGGATGCAACTAATGAAAAACTGTTTTTT
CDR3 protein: CASKTGDATNEKLFF

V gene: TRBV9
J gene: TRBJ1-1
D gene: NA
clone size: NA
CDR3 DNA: TGTGCCAGCAGCGCCGGGGGACGTCAGGGTGAAGCTTTCTTT
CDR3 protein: CASSAGGRQGEAFF

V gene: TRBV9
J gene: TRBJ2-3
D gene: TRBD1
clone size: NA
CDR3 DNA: TGTGCCAGCAGCGTAGAGAACAGGGGGTCAGATACGCAGTATTTT
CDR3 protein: CASSVENRGSDTQYF

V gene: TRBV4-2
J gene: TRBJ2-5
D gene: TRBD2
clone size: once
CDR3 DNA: TGTGCCAGCAGCCAAAAAGGGACTAGCGGGCATGGAGAGACCCAGTACTTC
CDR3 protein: CASSQKGTSGHGETQYF

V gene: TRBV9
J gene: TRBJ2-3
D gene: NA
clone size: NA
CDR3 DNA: TGTGCCAGCAGCGTCGAGGGAGCGGTCACAGATACGCAGTATTTT
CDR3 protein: CASSVEGAVTDTQYF

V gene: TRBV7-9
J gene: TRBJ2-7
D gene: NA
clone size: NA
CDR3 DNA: TGTGCCAGCAGCCCCTACTACGAGCAGTACTTC
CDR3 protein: CASSPYYEQYF

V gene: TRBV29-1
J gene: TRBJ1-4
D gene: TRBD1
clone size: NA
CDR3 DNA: TGCAGCGTTCTGACAGGGTTGAATGAAAAACTGTTTTTT
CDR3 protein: CSVLTGLNEKLFF

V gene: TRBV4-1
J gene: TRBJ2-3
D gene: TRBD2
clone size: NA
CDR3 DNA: TGCGCCAGCAGCCAAGGAGGATGGTACGGCGGGAGCGAGGCAGATACGCAGTATTTT
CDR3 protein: CASSQGGWYGGSEADTQYF

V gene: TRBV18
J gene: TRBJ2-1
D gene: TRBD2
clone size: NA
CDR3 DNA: TGTGCCAGCTCACCGGGCGGGAGGGCCAATGAGCAGTTCTTC
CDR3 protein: CASSPGGRANEQFF

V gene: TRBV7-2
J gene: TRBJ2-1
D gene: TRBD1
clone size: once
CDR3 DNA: TGTGCCAGCAGCTTAGCGCCAGGGGGACAGCAGTTCTTC
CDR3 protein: CASSLAPGGQQFF

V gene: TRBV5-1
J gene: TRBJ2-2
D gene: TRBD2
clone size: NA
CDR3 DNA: TGCGCCAGCAGGGGGACTAGCGGGAGGTATTCCGGGGAGCTGTTTTTT
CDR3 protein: CASRGTSGRYSGELFF

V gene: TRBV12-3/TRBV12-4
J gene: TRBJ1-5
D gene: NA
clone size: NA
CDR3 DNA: TGTGCCAGCGGGACCCCGCGGGGCCAGCATTTT
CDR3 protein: CASGTPRGQHF

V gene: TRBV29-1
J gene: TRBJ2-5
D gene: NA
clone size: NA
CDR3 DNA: TGCAGCGTTGAGGAGGGGGCGGAGACCCAGTACTTC
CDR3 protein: CSVEEGAETQYF

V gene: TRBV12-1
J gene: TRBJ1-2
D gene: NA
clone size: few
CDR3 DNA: TGTGCCAGCCAGTTAATACGGTTTGGGCAGGGTATGGATCACACCTTC
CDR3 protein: CASQLIRFGQGMDHTF

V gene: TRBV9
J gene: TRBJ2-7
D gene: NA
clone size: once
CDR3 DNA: TGTGCCAGCAGCCCGGGACTCGGCCCCTACGAGCAGTACTTC
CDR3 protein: CASSPGLGPYEQYF

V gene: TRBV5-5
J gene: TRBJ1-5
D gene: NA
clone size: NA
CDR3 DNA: TGTGCCAGCAGCTTAGGACTGGATCAGCCCCAGCATTTT
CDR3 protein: CASSLGLDQPQHF

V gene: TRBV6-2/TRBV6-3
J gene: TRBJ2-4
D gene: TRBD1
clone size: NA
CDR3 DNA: TGTGCCAGCAGTTACGGACGGGACAGAATTATAGCCAAAAACATTCAGTACTTC
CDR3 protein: CASSYGRDRIIAKNIQYF

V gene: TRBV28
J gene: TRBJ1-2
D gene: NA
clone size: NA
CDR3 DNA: TGTGCCACCCTACAGGGAAGGAGGATGAATGGCTACACCTTC
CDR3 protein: CATLQGRRMNGYTF

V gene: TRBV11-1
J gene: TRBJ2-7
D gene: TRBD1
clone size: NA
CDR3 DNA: TGTGCCAGCACCTTTAGTCTCGGACAGGGATCCTACGAGCAGTACTTC
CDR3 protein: CASTFSLGQGSYEQYF

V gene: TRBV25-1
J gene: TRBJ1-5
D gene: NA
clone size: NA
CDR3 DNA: TGTGCCAGCAGCCTCCGCGGGAACAATCAGCCCCAGCATTTT
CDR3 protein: CASSLRGNNQPQHF

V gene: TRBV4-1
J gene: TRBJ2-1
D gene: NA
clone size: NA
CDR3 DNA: TGCGCCAGCAGCCCAACCAACCGCCCCCGCGAGGCGTGGTTCTTC
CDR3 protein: CASSPTNRPREAWFF

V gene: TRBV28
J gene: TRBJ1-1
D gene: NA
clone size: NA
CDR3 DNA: TGTGCCGTTCGAAACGGAGTAGTCGGTGAAGCTTTCTTT
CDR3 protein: CAVRNGVVGEAFF

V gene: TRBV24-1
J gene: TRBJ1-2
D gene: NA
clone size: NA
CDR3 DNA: TGTGCCACCAGTGATTTGCATTCGGGAGGATCTAACTATGGCTACACCTTC
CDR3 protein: CATSDLHSGGSNYGYTF

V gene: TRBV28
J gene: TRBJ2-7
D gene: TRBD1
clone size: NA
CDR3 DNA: TGTGCCAGCAGTTCTACCGATCCGGGACAGGGCTACGAGCAGTACTTC
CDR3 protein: CASSSTDPGQGYEQYF

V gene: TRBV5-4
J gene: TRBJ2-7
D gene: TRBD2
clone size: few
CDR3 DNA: TGTGCCAGCAGCCTTGAGGTAGCGGGGGACTACGAGCAGTACTTC
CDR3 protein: CASSLEVAGDYEQYF

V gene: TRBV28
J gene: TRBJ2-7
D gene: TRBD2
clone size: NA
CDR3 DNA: TGTGCCAGCAACCCATCGTATCGCGGGAGACCCGAGCAGTACTTC
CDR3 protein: CASNPSYRGRPEQYF

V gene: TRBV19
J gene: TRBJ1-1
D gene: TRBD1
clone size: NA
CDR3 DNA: TGTGCCAGTAGTAAAAGAGGACAGGGGGCCCTGAACACTGAAGCTTTCTTT
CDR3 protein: CASSKRGQGALNTEAFF

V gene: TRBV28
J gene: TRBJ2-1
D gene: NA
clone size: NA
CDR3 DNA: TGTGCCAGCAGGAATCAGGGATTTGAGCAGTTCTTC
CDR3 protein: CASRNQGFEQFF